The following is a TCR beta chain sequence with its context. Its antigen is currently unknown. The source of the sample is a study of PD-1 blockade in classical Hodgkin lymphoma. Study details: Patients were treated with nivolumab at 3 mg/kg, and this was given intravenously every 2 weeks.

Assay used: immunoSEQ multiplex PCR; TCRdb lists only in-frame clones, some missing. The sample holds over 50,000 clones, 87% seen once. Overall study findings and caveats: As was reported, newly diagnosed patients showed lower baseline TCR diversity than healthy donors did. Only CD4+ TCR diversity, not CD8+, had risen significantly by C4D1. Why repertoires differed is undefined; disease activity or prior therapy possibly contributed.

Germline V CDR1 and CDR2: SGHDN, FVKESK. CDR3 length: 15 residues. Trimming removed 1 base at V and 4 bases at J, with 13 bases between. Time point defined: cycle 4 day 1 (C4D1), after 5 to 7 weeks of nivolumab. Each and every patient relapsed after autologous stem cell transplantation, and patients got differing brentuximab vedotin exposure. The source material was peripheral blood mononuclear cells (PBMCs), sampled before the fourth cycle of nivolumab. The chain employs TRBV14 and TRBJ1-2, with unresolved D. The clonotype was recovered from a human donor with classical Hodgkin lymphoma. The CDR3 sequence: CASSQAVADGYGYTF. Written as DNA, the CDR3 is TGTGCCAGCAGCCAAGCCGTGGCCGACGGCTATGGCTACACCTTC.